The clone carrying this T cell receptor (beta chain) occurred once. The entry originates in a study of blood T cell repertoires in COVID-19. Study information: Sites across the United States, Italy and Spain contributed samples from acute and convalescent COVID-19. In each case, the material was cDNA or gDNA derived from T cells, B-cell-depleted T cells, or PBMCs.

In the original workflow: How many nucleated cells were present was estimated from reference gene primer amplification. Measured with immunoSEQ multiplex PCR; TCRdb has only the in-frame clones, and not every one. D and trimming come from the DNA, and the V and J calls and clone size come from that table. The sample lists approximately 200,000 clones; roughly 80% were seen once. Patients in Seattle were enrolled during active infection, then followed longitudinally. Sequencing was performed on peripheral blood. This TCR derives from a woman between 40 and 55 years old with COVID-19, enrolled during active disease.

The CDR3 loop reads CASSKQAQETQYF. CDR3 nucleotides: TGCGCCAGCAGCAAGCAGGCCCAAGAGACCCAGTACTTC. The V and J genes are TRBV5-1 and TRBJ2-5; D unclear. Germline CDR1 is SGHRS and CDR2 is YFSETQ. Trimming removed 4 bases at V and 1 base at J, with 8 bases between. The CDR3 loop spans 13 amino acids.